The rows below give T cell receptor beta chains drawn from one sample of a study of blood T cell repertoires in COVID-19. Sequencing used immunoSEQ multiplex PCR; TCRdb keeps in-frame clones, though not all of them. The data contain more than 90,000 clones, 86% of them singletons. Source material: peripheral blood. These receptors originate from a man aged 35 to 55 with acute or convalescent COVID-19. Each CDR3 is given with its conserved first and last residue. A D gene is named only where the DNA matches it firmly. Some rows mark clone size as missing; the rest say once, few, many or name a class of expanded clone.

clone_size d_call cdr3_length j_call v_call cdr3_aa cdr3_nt
- TRBD1 16 TRBJ1-6 TRBV7-3 CASSLNGQGLGSPLHF TGTGCCAGCAGCTTAAACGGACAGGGCCTAGGTTCACCCCTCCACTTT
few - 10 TRBJ2-7 TRBV20-1 CSAFGLEQYF TGCAGTGCTTTCGGACTCGAGCAGTACTTC
once TRBD2 16 TRBJ2-3 TRBV5-6 CASSLEAGGLTDTQYF TGTGCCAGCAGCTTGGAAGCGGGGGGGCTCACAGATACGCAGTATTTT
many - 15 TRBJ2-3 TRBV6-4 CASSDSNLGTDTQYF TGTGCCAGCAGTGACTCGAACCTAGGCACAGATACGCAGTATTTT
- - 11 TRBJ2-5 TRBV30 CAWSVKETQYF TGTGCCTGGAGTGTTAAAGAGACCCAGTACTTC
- TRBD2 14 TRBJ2-7 TRBV11-2 CASSPGTSGYEQYF TGTGCCAGCAGCCCCGGAACTAGCGGGTACGAGCAGTACTTC
- - 13 TRBJ1-5 TRBV6-5 CASRNSGNQPQHF TGTGCCAGCAGGAATTCGGGCAATCAGCCCCAGCATTTT
- - 13 TRBJ1-1 TRBV5-1 CASSLNTQTEAFF TGCGCCAGCAGCTTGAACACCCAAACGGAAGCTTTCTTT
once - 15 TRBJ1-1 TRBV11-3 CASSSSSGGRTEAFF TGTGCCAGCAGCTCTTCCTCGGGGGGCCGGACTGAAGCTTTCTTT
- TRBD1 14 TRBJ1-2 TRBV7-2 CASSPGQGARGYTF TGTGCCAGCAGCCCGGGACAGGGGGCGCGTGGCTACACCTTC
- - 12 TRBJ1-5 TRBV15 CATSRPYQPQHF TGTGCCACCAGCAGACCTTATCAGCCCCAGCATTTT
- - 12 TRBJ1-1 TRBV15 CATSSLRVEAFF TGTGCCACCAGCAGTCTGAGGGTAGAAGCTTTCTTT
- TRBD1 15 TRBJ1-2 TRBV27 CASSPRTGTSYGYTF TGTGCCAGCAGTCCCCGGACAGGGACAAGCTATGGCTACACCTTC
- TRBD2 17 TRBJ2-1 TRBV5-4 CASSFPSGGESYNEQFF TGTGCCAGCAGCTTCCCTAGCGGGGGGGAATCCTACAATGAGCAGTTCTTC
- - 13 TRBJ2-5 TRBV11-2 CASSSRRKETQYF TGTGCCAGCAGCTCTAGGAGGAAAGAGACCCAGTACTTC
- - 20 TRBJ2-7 TRBV6-2/TRBV6-3 CASNPRLRSGLGATSYEQYF TGTGCCAGCAACCCCCGCCTCCGATCGGGGTTGGGGGCTACTTCCTACGAGCAGTACTTC
few TRBD2 15 TRBJ2-2 TRBV11-1 CASSTGLAGPRELFF TGTGCCAGCAGCACGGGACTAGCGGGGCCCCGGGAGCTGTTTTTT
- TRBD1 14 TRBJ2-7 TRBV2 CASRTGEGSYEQYF TGTGCCAGCAGGACAGGGGAAGGCTCCTACGAGCAGTACTTC
- - 12 TRBJ1-1 TRBV5-5 CASRAENTEAFF TGTGCCAGCAGAGCGGAGAACACTGAAGCTTTCTTT
- - 12 TRBJ1-4 TRBV5-4 CASSFVNEKLFF TGTGCCAGCAGCTTCGTTAATGAAAAACTGTTTTTT
few TRBD1 15 TRBJ1-5 TRBV19 CASSAGGGRGQPQHF TGTGCCAGTAGTGCCGGAGGGGGCCGGGGGCAGCCCCAGCATTTT
- - 12 TRBJ2-1 TRBV9 CASSPWGVEQFF TGTGCCAGCAGCCCCTGGGGGGTTGAGCAGTTCTTC
- TRBD2 16 TRBJ2-5 TRBV19 CASSIYPSGRQETQYF TGTGCCAGTAGTATATACCCTAGCGGGCGCCAAGAGACCCAGTACTTC
- TRBD1 15 TRBJ1-5 TRBV19 CASSLAGTGSGAQHF TGTGCCAGTAGTCTCGCCGGGACAGGGTCCGGGGCCCAGCATTTT
few - 17 TRBJ2-1 TRBV5-1 CASSSQPGTETYNEQFF TGCGCCAGCAGCTCCCAACCCGGGACTGAAACCTACAATGAGCAGTTCTTC
- - 14 TRBJ1-4 TRBV6-5 CASTVTEGGEKLFF TGTGCCAGCACAGTCACAGAGGGCGGGGAAAAACTGTTTTTT
- - 13 TRBJ1-2 TRBV30 CAWSGAVTYGYTF TGTGCCTGGAGTGGGGCAGTTACTTATGGCTACACCTTC
- - 22 TRBJ1-2 TRBV4-2 CASSLPGAGVDTDGRVLDGYTF TGTGCCAGCAGCCTTCCCGGAGCGGGAGTTGACACGGACGGTAGAGTGCTGGATGGCTACACCTTC
few - 16 TRBJ2-1 TRBV11-2 CASSPGNGGSYNEQFF TGTGCCAGCAGCCCCGGTAACGGGGGCTCCTACAATGAGCAGTTCTTC
- TRBD1 17 TRBJ2-5 TRBV24-1 CATSDQTGTGKLETQYF TGTGCCACCAGTGATCAGACCGGGACAGGGAAGTTGGAGACCCAGTACTTC
- TRBD1 13 TRBJ2-1 TRBV5-1 CASSQGQPNEQFF TGCGCCAGCAGCCAGGGACAGCCCAATGAGCAGTTCTTC
- - 14 TRBJ1-1 TRBV5-1 CASSQTTANTEAFF TGCGCCAGCAGTCAAACCACAGCGAACACTGAAGCTTTCTTT
- - 13 TRBJ2-5 TRBV30 CAWKDSVQETQYF TGTGCCTGGAAGGACAGCGTACAAGAGACCCAGTACTTC
once - 14 TRBJ2-7 TRBV5-1 CASSLVAGVYEQYF TGCGCCAGCAGCTTGGTGGCAGGGGTCTACGAGCAGTACTTC
- TRBD1 15 TRBJ1-2 TRBV19 CASSLLTGSRFGYTF TGTGCCAGTAGTCTTTTGACAGGGTCGAGGTTCGGCTACACCTTC
- - 15 TRBJ2-7 TRBV5-4 CASSLGAKRGYEQYF TGTGCCAGCAGCTTGGGGGCCAAGAGGGGGTACGAGCAGTACTTC
- - 12 TRBJ2-7 TRBV30 CAWSELAYEQYF TGTGCCTGGAGTGAACTAGCCTACGAGCAGTACTTC
- - 13 TRBJ2-7 TRBV7-2 CASSFRGIGEQYF TGTGCCAGCAGCTTTAGGGGGATTGGGGAGCAGTACTTC
- - 15 TRBJ1-1 TRBV4-1 CASSQVDSENTEAFF TGCGCCAGCAGCCAAGTCGACAGCGAAAACACTGAAGCTTTCTTT
- - 12 TRBJ1-1 TRBV3-1/TRBV3-2 CASSPSEGRAFF TGTGCCAGCAGCCCCTCGGAGGGTCGAGCTTTCTTT